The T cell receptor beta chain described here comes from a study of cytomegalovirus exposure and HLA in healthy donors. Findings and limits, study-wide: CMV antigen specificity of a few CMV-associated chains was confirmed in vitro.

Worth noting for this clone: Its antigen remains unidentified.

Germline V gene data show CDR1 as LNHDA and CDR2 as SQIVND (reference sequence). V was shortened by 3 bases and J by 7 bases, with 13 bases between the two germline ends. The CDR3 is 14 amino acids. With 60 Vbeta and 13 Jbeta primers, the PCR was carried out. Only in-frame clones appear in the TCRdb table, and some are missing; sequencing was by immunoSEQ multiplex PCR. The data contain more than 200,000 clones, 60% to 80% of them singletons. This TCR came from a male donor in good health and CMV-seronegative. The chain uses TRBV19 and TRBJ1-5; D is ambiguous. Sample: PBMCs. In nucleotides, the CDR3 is TGTGCCAGTAGTATTGACGGGGAGAACCAGCCCCAGCATTTT. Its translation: CASSIDGENQPQHF.